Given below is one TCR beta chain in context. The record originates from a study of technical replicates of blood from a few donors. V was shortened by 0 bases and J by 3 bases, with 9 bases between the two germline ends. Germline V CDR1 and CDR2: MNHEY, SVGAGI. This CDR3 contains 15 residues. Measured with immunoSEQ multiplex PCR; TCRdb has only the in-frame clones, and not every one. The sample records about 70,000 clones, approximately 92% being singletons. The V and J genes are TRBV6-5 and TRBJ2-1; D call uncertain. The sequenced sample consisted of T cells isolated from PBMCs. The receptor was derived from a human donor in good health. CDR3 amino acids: CASSYSHRDYNEQFF. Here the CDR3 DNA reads TGTGCCAGCAGTTACTCTCACAGAGACTACAATGAGCAGTTCTTC.